Sequencing of this T cell receptor (beta chain) was carried out in a study of T cell responses to AZD1222 COVID-19 vaccine listed by TCRdb under 2021. Study-level background: AZD1222 recipients with second doses at about 4 weeks or about 12 weeks were pooled, because spike-specific TCR depth and breadth did not differ between schedules. A total of 233 trial participants underwent TCR sequencing, of whom around 200 received two doses of AZD1222 and about 25 received two doses of the MenACWY control vaccine. Trial participants were enrolled by age into 18-55, 56-69 and 70-plus year subgroups, with approximately 150, 28 and 58 TCR-sequenced participants respectively.

The CDR3, cysteine through phenylalanine, is 12 amino acids long. Of the read, only the CDR3 DNA is kept; its 36 bases are in frame from base 1. V was cut back by 3 bases and J by 8 bases, leaving a gap of 10 bases between them. The germline V gene (reference sequence) sets CDR1 to MNHEY and CDR2 to SMNVEV. Read against the paper, the sample's time point label means: baseline before first vaccination. The vaccinee samples were drawn from two UK trials, COV001 and COV002, one of which was a single-blind randomized controlled phase 2/3 trial testing AZD1222 (ChAdOx1 nCoV-19) in healthy adults. For TCRbeta chain sequencing, PBMC samples were collected from trial participants at day 0 and at day 28 after the second dose. Broader findings and caveats from the paper: The vaccine-associated CD4 TCRs covered the entire spike protein, and the dominant responses fell in regions 160-218 and 743-854. In the small 56-69-year group, the increase in depth fell short of significance, most likely because of low power. Conclusions about previously exposed vaccinees were limited because only five to seven AZD1222 recipients were SARS-CoV-2 seropositive at baseline. Nearly half of unique spike-specific TCRs reportedly recognized epitopes outside regions mutated in the B.1.351 and B.1.1.7 variants. Because no day 14 peak-response samples were available, the repertoires could be characterized only after the peak T cell response. After two AZD1222 doses, spike-specific TCR breadth and depth were significantly higher than at day 0 and than in MenACWY recipients. Participants were mostly white British and included more females than males, and it was suggested by the authors that clonal diversity may have been underestimated.

The CDR3 regions of human TCRbeta chains were analyzed by immunosequencing. The published analysis was carried out like this. TCRs in the repertoires were matched against a reference library of SARS-CoV-2-specific TCRs that had been generated with the MIRA antigen-specificity platform. Breadth meant the fraction of unique TCRs that were SARS-CoV-2-associated, whereas depth meant the fraction of total T cells that were SARS-CoV-2-associated. Each spike-specific TCR was assigned to its reactive spike region and to a CD4 or CD8 class using the MIRA data. Log10-transformed breadth and depth values were compared by one-way ANOVA with Sidak's multiple comparisons tests. This is the immuneACCESS table as TCRdb keeps it, with only in-frame sequences that have V and J called. A part of the clones is gone; compared with another copy, unresolved V genes explain less than half, and the rest is unexplained. The V and J calls and clone size were taken over from that table, and D and trimming were inferred from the DNA. This sample comprises about 140,000 clones, 89% of them detected only once. The ten largest clonotypes hold 4.7% of the sample.

Notes on this clone: Its binding antigen is unknown. Base qualities are not provided; no much larger clone lies one nucleotide away.

Recombination linked TRBV27 to TRBJ1-1, with the D segment identity uncertain. This receptor was taken from an adult in good health. The material was peripheral blood, obtained on day 0 of AZD1222 vaccination. At the DNA level, the sequence is TGTGCCAGCAGTTTCCCAGGCCGCGAAGCTTTCTTT. This sequence encodes CASSFPGREAFF.